Listed below are T cell receptor beta chains from one sample, sequenced in a study of blood T cell repertoires in COVID-19. Using immunoSEQ multiplex PCR, the repertoire was profiled, and TCRdb retains in-frame clones only, with some absent. The sample yields approximately 36,000 clones, approximately 80% seen once. Source material: peripheral blood. All receptors derive from a human donor in a cohort sampled during active or convalescent COVID-19. The donor label of this sample is uncertain. Both conserved end residues are part of each CDR3. The D gene is left open where the match is weak. Expanded clones get a size class; other rows say once, few or many, or leave the size out.

clone size,V gene,J gene,D gene,CDR3 DNA,CDR3 protein
-,TRBV19,TRBJ1-2,-,TGTGCCAGTAGTCCTCTGGGGCCAGACGGCTACACCTTC,CASSPLGPDGYTF
-,TRBV6-2/TRBV6-3,TRBJ2-1,TRBD1,TGTGCCAGCAGCCAGACAGGGGACTCCTACAATGAGCAGTTCTTC,CASSQTGDSYNEQFF
few,TRBV19,TRBJ2-1,TRBD1,TGTGCCACCGAAAACAGACAGGGGCGGAATGAGCAGTTCTTC,CATENRQGRNEQFF
-,TRBV5-1,TRBJ2-1,TRBD2,TGCGCCAGCAGCTGGAGGACTAGCGGGAAAGACAATGAGCAGTTCTTC,CASSWRTSGKDNEQFF
-,TRBV10-3,TRBJ2-5,TRBD2,TGTGCCATCAGCCCCGGGGAGGGGGAGACCCAGTACTTC,CAISPGEGETQYF
-,TRBV25-1,TRBJ2-7,TRBD2,TGTGCCAGCAACCCTAGCGGCAAGAACTACGAGCAGTACTTC,CASNPSGKNYEQYF
-,TRBV6-2/TRBV6-3,TRBJ2-7,TRBD1,TGTGCCAGCAGTTACTCGATGAGACAGGGGGGCGAGCAGTACTTC,CASSYSMRQGGEQYF
-,TRBV7-3,TRBJ1-1,-,TGTGCCAGCAGAAGAGGGCACTCGAACACTGAAGCTTTCTTT,CASRRGHSNTEAFF
-,TRBV28,TRBJ1-4,-,TGTGCCAGCAGTTTTCCCGGTGGGGGAGGCGAAAAACTGTTTTTT,CASSFPGGGGEKLFF
-,TRBV30,TRBJ2-7,TRBD1,TGTGCCTGGAGTGGAGGGGGCGGCGCCTACGAGCAGTACTTC,CAWSGGGGAYEQYF
-,TRBV12-5,TRBJ2-2,TRBD2,TGTGCTAGTGGTTTCCCGACTAGCGGGAGGGTCACCGGGGAGCTGTTTTTT,CASGFPTSGRVTGELFF
once,TRBV9,TRBJ1-5,TRBD1,TGTGCCAGCAGCGTCTCCACCCGGGACAGGGTCCAGCCCCAGCATTTT,CASSVSTRDRVQPQHF
-,TRBV7-2,TRBJ1-1,-,TGTGCCAGCAGCTTAACTTTGAGCACTGAAGCTTTCTTT,CASSLTLSTEAFF
-,TRBV11-3,TRBJ2-3,-,TGTGCCAGCAGCTTAGCCGCGGCTTTCAGCGGCGCCGATACGCAGTATTTT,CASSLAAAFSGADTQYF
-,TRBV6-6,TRBJ2-1,-,TGTGCCAGCGTTGGGGACATTAGCGAACGGTTCTTC,CASVGDISERFF
few,TRBV5-6,TRBJ1-6,-,TGTGCCAGCAGCTCGAGGGTCTTTAATTCACCCCTCCACTTT,CASSSRVFNSPLHF
few,TRBV5-6,TRBJ1-1,TRBD1,TGTGCCAGCAGCCCGGGACAGGGAAGGGCTGAAGCTTTCTTT,CASSPGQGRAEAFF
-,TRBV6-5,TRBJ2-1,TRBD2,TGTGCCAGCAGCTCTGGACTAGCGGGAACAGAATTCTTC,CASSSGLAGTEFF
once,TRBV19,TRBJ1-2,-,TGTGCCAGTAGTATAGGTAAAGGGAGCTATGGCTACACCTTC,CASSIGKGSYGYTF
-,TRBV5-5,TRBJ1-5,-,TGTGCCAGCAGCTTGGCTACGGGGTCCCTAAATCAGCCCCAGCATTTT,CASSLATGSLNQPQHF
-,TRBV11-3,TRBJ1-2,TRBD1,TGTGCCAGCAGCGCTCGAGGACAGGCCGGGGATGGCTACACCTTC,CASSARGQAGDGYTF
-,TRBV30,TRBJ2-1,-,TGTGCCTGGCGGAAAGGAGGAGACATCTACAATGAGCAGTTCTTC,CAWRKGGDIYNEQFF
-,TRBV7-2,TRBJ2-1,-,TGTGCCAGCAGCTTAACGGCTAGTCCTGAGCAGTTCTTC,CASSLTASPEQFF
-,TRBV27,TRBJ2-1,TRBD1,TGTGCCAGCAGTTTAGCTCGCCCGTCCAGGGGGCTGTTCTTC,CASSLARPSRGLFF
-,TRBV28,TRBJ1-2,-,TGTGCCAGCAGCGCCCAGGGGAACTATGGCTACACCTTC,CASSAQGNYGYTF
-,TRBV28,TRBJ1-5,TRBD1,TGTGCCAGCAGTTTAGTAGGGGGCGTGCAGCCCCAGCATTTT,CASSLVGGVQPQHF
many,TRBV4-3,TRBJ2-2,-,TGCGCCAGCAGCACAGGGAACACCGGGGAGCTGTTTTTT,CASSTGNTGELFF
once,TRBV30,TRBJ1-5,-,TGTGCCTGGAGTGCAGGGGCCAATCAGCCCCAGCATTTT,CAWSAGANQPQHF